The next 26 T cell receptor beta chains were all read from a single sample in a study of blood T cell repertoires in COVID-19. Only in-frame clones appear in the TCRdb table, and some are missing; sequencing was by immunoSEQ multiplex PCR. The profile covers approximately 100,000 clones, with approximately 86% appearing a single time and under 7.5% taken by the ten largest. The sequencing sample was made of peripheral blood. Receptors originate from a woman aged 55-70 years with acute or convalescent COVID-19.

The genes are TRBV3-1 (or the pseudogene TRBV3-2) and TRBJ1-2, with a possible D match to TRBD1 (5 bases). V was shortened by 4 bases and J by 8 bases, with 14 bases between the two germline ends. The CDR3 runs 13 residues. Germline CDR1 is LGHDT and CDR2 is YNNKEL (reference sequence). CDR3 protein: CASSPARRGGYTF. The CDR3 DNA reads TGTGCCAGCAGCCCAGCTCGTCGGGGGGGCTACACCTTC.

The chain recombines TRBV15 with TRBJ1-3; 9 positions agree with TRBD1. This CDR3 has 15 residues. CDR1 is LNHNV, CDR2 YYDKDF, per germline (reference sequence). After removal of 3 bases from V and 1 base from J, the junction contained 1 base not matched to a gene. The CDR3 spells CATSRGTGSGNTIYF. The CDR3 nucleotides are TGTGCCACCAGCAGGGGGACAGGGTCTGGAAACACCATATATTTT.

The rearrangement links TRBV9 to TRBJ1-2; D is perhaps TRBD1 (5 bases). V lost 2 bases and J lost 3, with 14 bases in between. Germline loops: CDR1 SGDLS, CDR2 YYNGEE. The CDR3 is 15 amino acids. The CDR3 loop is CASSVSGGSYYGYTF. The DNA of the CDR3 is TGTGCCAGCAGCGTCTCGGGGGGAAGCTACTATGGCTACACCTTC.

J is TRBJ2-5 and V is TRBV6-5; TRBD2 matches 9 bases. Looked up from germline, CDR1 is MNHEY and CDR2 is SVGAGI. V gave up 5 bases and J gave up 7 bases; unmatched junction bases: 5. CDR3 length equals 13 residues. CDR3 sequence reads: CASSRRAGGTQYF. CDR3 bases: TGTGCCAGCAGTCGTCGAGCGGGGGGGACCCAGTACTTC.

Regarding this clone: The DNA is left out, because the CDR3 cannot be placed on it with certainty; the CDR3 is given as TCRdb lists it. The chain combines TRBV27 with TRBJ1-6. Looked up from germline, CDR1 is MNHEY and CDR2 is SMNVEV (reference sequence). Inclusive of both ends, the CDR3 amounts to 15 amino acids. The CDR3 here is CASTRFGNGDSPLHF.

V gene TRBV6-5 combines with J gene TRBJ1-2; 11 bases are shared with TRBD1. The germline gives CDR1 MNHEY, CDR2 SVGAGI. This CDR3 contains 13 residues. V gave up 8 bases and J gave up 5 bases; unmatched junction bases: 4. CDR3 in DNA: TGTGCCAGCGGACAGGGGGCGCTTTATGGCTACACCTTC. Protein sequence: CASGQGALYGYTF.

The chain recombines TRBV5-6 with TRBJ2-5; 7 positions agree with TRBD2. The CDR3 length is 15 residues. Looked up from germline, CDR1 is SGHDT and CDR2 is YYEEEE. V shed 1 base and J 2 bases; nucleotides not matched to a gene: 5. CDR3 region: CASSLPRTRQETQYF. DNA for the CDR3: TGTGCCAGCAGCTTGCCCAGGACTAGGCAAGAGACCCAGTACTTC.

V and J are TRBV27 and TRBJ1-1; 8 nucleotides match TRBD1. The ends lost 4 bases at V and 4 bases at J; junction bases unmatched: 8. The germline V gene has CDR1 MNHEY and CDR2 SMNVEV (reference sequence). The CDR3 runs 15 residues. Here the CDR3 reads CASSSRQGRITEAFF. The DNA for the CDR3 is TGTGCCAGCAGTTCCCGACAGGGGCGGATCACTGAAGCTTTCTTT.

The V and J genes are TRBV3-1 (or the pseudogene TRBV3-2) and TRBJ2-7, with 10 nucleotides matching TRBD2. The CDR3 length is 14 residues. The V gene end was trimmed by 5 bases and the J gene end by 4 bases; junction bases not matched to a gene: 5. Germline values: CDR1 LGHDT, CDR2 YNNKEL (reference sequence). The CDR3 nucleotides are TGTGCCAGCAGCACGACTAGCGGGCCGTACGAGCAGTACGTC. Translation gives CASSTTSGPYEQYV.

This clone came up once. The V call is TRBV27, the J call TRBJ2-1; 15 bases match TRBD2. This CDR3 contains 16 residues. The V gene end was trimmed by 4 bases and the J gene end by 9 bases; junction bases not matched to a gene: 7. The germline V gene has CDR1 MNHEY and CDR2 SMNVEV (reference sequence). Here the CDR3 DNA reads TGTGCCAGCAGTTGGACTAGCGGGAGGGTACGGGGTGAGCAGTTCTTC. This encodes CASSWTSGRVRGEQFF.

The chain couples TRBV24-1 to TRBJ1-2; D not certain. V was pared by 9 bases and J by 0 bases, with 10 bases between. This CDR3 has 13 amino acids. Germline CDR1 and CDR2: KGHDR and SFDVKD. The CDR3, as DNA: TGTGCCACCCGTGGAGGTACTAACTATGGCTACACCTTC. It specifies CATRGGTNYGYTF.

This clone showed up just once. The chain uses TRBV30 and TRBJ1-6; the D is unclear. The germline V gene encodes CDR1 GTSNPN and CDR2 SVGIG (reference sequence). The CDR3 has 15 residues. The V end was cut by 6 bases, the J end by 4 bases, with 16 bases between. The CDR3 DNA reads TGTGCCTGCCGGGAACCGGGCTCGTATAATTCACCCCTCCACTTT. Translated, it gives CACREPGSYNSPLHF.

The chain couples TRBV28 to TRBJ2-1, with a weak D call TRBD1 (5 bases). Germline V gene sequence: CDR1 MDHEN, CDR2 SYDVKM. Deletions cut 8 bases from V and 7 bases from J, with 15 bases between. The CDR3 is 13 residues long. The CDR3 DNA follows: TGTGCCAGCCTAAGGCAGGGTGAGAATGAGCAGTTCTTC. Its translation is CASLRQGENEQFF.

This clone was counted once. The J gene is TRBJ2-1, the V gene TRBV5-4, with 8 bases matching TRBD2. The CDR3 contains 15 residues. Germline V lookup: CDR1 SGHNT, CDR2 YYREEE (reference sequence). The J segment lost 2 bases and the V segment lost 1 base, leaving 2 bases of the junction unmatched. The CDR3 sequence is CASSLLAGTYNEQFF. The CDR3, as DNA: TGTGCCAGCAGCTTGTTAGCGGGGACCTACAATGAGCAGTTCTTC.

This chain connects TRBV5-1 to TRBJ1-1; 8 bases map to TRBD1. The CDR3 is 14 amino acids. Germline V CDR1 and CDR2: SGHRS, YFSETQ. V was pared by 6 bases and J by 1 base, with 5 bases of the junction left unmatched. The CDR3 nucleotides read TGCGCCAGCAATCTTGACAGGGGGAACACTGAAGCTTTCTTT. It encodes CASNLDRGNTEAFF.

Here the CDR3 reads CASRSGQGYSPLHF. The CDR3 region has the DNA TGTGCCAGCAGGTCGGGACAGGGTTATTCACCCCTCCACTTT. The genes are TRBV7-2 and TRBJ1-6; TRBD1 agrees at 9 bases. The germline V gene encodes CDR1 SGHTA and CDR2 FQGNSA. V lost 6 bases to trimming and J lost 8 bases; unmatched junction nucleotides: 5. This CDR3 contains 14 residues.

V is TRBV6-2 or TRBV6-3 and J is TRBJ2-1; 8 bases agree with TRBD2. J lost 9 bases, V lost 2 bases, and 6 bases had no gene match. The CDR3 loop spans 14 amino acids. Germline CDR1 MNHEY, CDR2 SVGEGT. The CDR3 here is CASSYDGRATEQFF. For the CDR3, the DNA is TGTGCCAGCAGTTACGACGGGAGGGCCACTGAGCAGTTCTTC.

The chain couples TRBV9 to TRBJ1-1, with 7 positions matching TRBD1. The junction had 6 bases not matched to a gene; V was cut back by 3 bases and J by 1 base. CDR1 SGDLS and CDR2 YYNGEE come from the germline V gene. The CDR3 consists of 15 residues. As DNA, the CDR3 is TGTGCCAGCAGCGCCGAGGACAGGAGGAACACTGAAGCTTTCTTT. Encoded protein: CASSAEDRRNTEAFF.

The chain uses TRBV28 and TRBJ2-7; 10 positions agree with TRBD1. Germline V gene sequence: CDR1 MDHEN, CDR2 SYDVKM. The CDR3 consists of 15 residues. The V and J ends lost 4 bases and 0 bases, in that order; junction bases with no gene match: 3. CDR3 sequence reads: CASSSWTGGSYEQYF. CDR3 nucleotides: TGTGCCAGCAGTTCTTGGACAGGGGGCTCCTACGAGCAGTACTTC.

This chain connects TRBV30 to TRBJ2-3; TRBD2 agrees at 9 bases. After removal of 3 bases from V and 3 bases from J, the junction contained 16 bases not matched to a gene. Germline V gene sequence: CDR1 GTSNPN, CDR2 SVGIG (reference sequence). This CDR3 is built from 18 residues. The CDR3 here is CAWRSSFSGSVGTDTQYF. CDR3 DNA sequence: TGTGCCTGGAGGTCCTCCTTTAGCGGGAGTGTGGGAACAGATACGCAGTATTTT.

This clone appeared a single time. This rearrangement joins TRBV6-5 to TRBJ2-1; D is undetermined. Germline V gene data show CDR1 as MNHEY and CDR2 as SVGAGI. V lost 0 bases to trimming and J lost 3 bases, with 6 bases between them. The CDR3 is made up of 14 amino acids. DNA for the CDR3: TGTGCCAGCAGTTACTCAAGCGACTACAATGAGCAGTTCTTC. It translates to CASSYSSDYNEQFF.

V usage is TRBV6-5 and J usage is TRBJ1-5; the D is unclear. With 0 bases removed from V and 0 bases from J, the gap between germline ends came to 6 bases. Germline CDR1 and CDR2: MNHEY and SVGAGI. This CDR3 has 15 amino acids. CDR3 sequence reads: CASSYSRDSNQPQHF. Here the CDR3 DNA reads TGTGCCAGCAGTTACTCGCGGGATAGCAATCAGCCCCAGCATTTT.

This chain uses TRBV29-1 with TRBJ2-3; the D gene is possibly TRBD1 (6 bases). The CDR3 contains 15 residues. CDR1 SQVTM and CDR2 ANQGSEA come from the germline V gene. V lost 4 bases to trimming and J lost 0 bases, with 14 bases between them. The CDR3 loop reads CSVVPPTGSTDTQYF. CDR3 sequence (DNA): TGCAGCGTTGTCCCCCCGACAGGCAGCACAGATACGCAGTATTTT.

The gene calls are TRBV27 and TRBJ2-3, with 8 nucleotides matching TRBD1. The CDR3 contains 15 residues. CDR1 is MNHEY and CDR2 is SMNVEV in the germline V gene (reference sequence). V lost 4 bases to trimming and J lost 2 bases; unmatched junction nucleotides: 5. For the CDR3, the DNA is TGTGCCAGCAGTTCTTTGACAGGGGCCACAGATACGCAGTATTTT. It yields the protein CASSSLTGATDTQYF.

This chain connects TRBV11-1 to TRBJ1-1; TRBD1 is a possible D gene (5 bases). The V end was cut by 6 bases, the J end by 2 bases, with 10 bases between. This CDR3 comprises 13 residues. Germline V CDR1 and CDR2: SGHAT, FQDESV (reference sequence). CDR3 sequence: CASRRGDNTEAFF. Here the CDR3 DNA reads TGTGCCAGCAGGCGGGGGGATAACACTGAAGCTTTCTTT. The full variable domain, rest sourced from reference TRBV11-1 and TRBJ1-1, is EAEVAQSPRYKITEKSQAVAFWCDPISGHATLYWYRQILGQGPELLVQFQDESVVDDSQLPKDRFSAERLKGVDSTLKIQPAELGDSAMYLCASRRGDNTEAFFGQGTRLTVV.

The rearrangement joins TRBV6-5 to TRBJ1-5; D possibly corresponds to TRBD1 (5 bases). V was clipped by 7 bases and J by 3 bases, with 13 bases between them. CDR3 length: 14 residues. In germline, CDR1 is MNHEY, CDR2 SVGAGI. The CDR3 DNA is TGTGCCAGCATAACGGGGGGAGCCAATCAGCCCCAGCATTTT. It encodes CASITGGANQPQHF.